This T cell receptor beta chain came from a study of T cell responses to AZD1222 COVID-19 vaccine. Here immunoSEQ multiplex PCR was the method, and the copy in TCRdb shows in-frame clones only, minus some. Of 100,000 to 150,000 clones in the sample, 89% were seen once. The V and J ends lost 5 bases and 0 bases respectively, with 13 bases between them. The germline V gene has CDR1 MDHEN and CDR2 SYDVKM. The CDR3 is 16 residues long. The V gene is TRBV28, the J gene TRBJ2-2; tentative D call: TRBD2 (6 bases). Sequencing was performed on peripheral blood, taken on day 0 of AZD1222 vaccination. This receptor was obtained from an adult in good health. DNA for the CDR3: TGTGCCAGCAGTATAAGCGGCGGGACGAACACCGGGGAGCTGTTTTTT. Protein sequence: CASSISGGTNTGELFF.